This entry features one T cell receptor beta chain sequence. Antigen: not known. This sample was included in a study of CD8+CD57+ T cells in acquired aplastic anemia. Study in general: DNA from sorted CD4+ and CD8+ cells averaged roughly 3.2 ug. For CD4+ cells, healthy donors had an average of about 11 million reads. General study findings and limits: In CD8+ cells, Simpson's diversity showed no significant difference between patients and controls.

Germline V gene lookup returns CDR1 SGHVS and CDR2 FQNEAQ. This CDR3 contains 16 residues. Trimming removed 5 bases at V and 2 bases at J, with 18 bases between. TCR beta VDJ and CDR3 profiling used genomic DNA as template. MiXCR was run by TCRdb on the reads, yielding one entry per CDR3 protein. The sample consists of fewer than 200,000 distinct CDR3 sequences, 55% to 70% of them appearing once. The sequenced sample consisted of sorted CD4+, CD8+, or CD8+CD57+ T cells (not recorded which) from PBMCs. This TCR was sampled from a human donor in good health. The chain is built from TRBV7-8 and TRBJ1-1; tentatively, D is TRBD1 (6 bases). The CDR3 nucleotides read TGTGCCAGCAGCGAACCCTCGGCAGGGGAAAACACTGAAGCTTTCTTT. This codes for CASSEPSAGENTEAFF.